This TCR beta chain was obtained from a study of human thymus T cells. Germline CDR1 reads GTSNPN; CDR2 reads SVGIG (reference sequence). V lost 4 bases and J lost 1; bases outside the gene matches: 6. The CDR3 is made up of 16 amino acids. Blood DNA came from all available leukocytes, not a fixed cell number. Profiling relied on immunoSEQ multiplex PCR, and the TCRdb table lists in-frame clones only, not all of them. The sample shows 54,000 or so clones, around 94% of them seen only once. V is TRBV30 and J is TRBJ2-5, with 13 bases lining up with TRBD2. Sequences were obtained from blood. The receptor's source is a boy in the first two years of life with a congenital heart defect but otherwise immunologically healthy. The CDR3 DNA follows: TGTGCCTGGAACGAGGGGACTAGCGGGGTCCAAGAGACCCAGTACTTC. The encoded protein is CAWNEGTSGVQETQYF.